These 24 T cell receptor beta chains were all obtained from the same sample, sequenced in a study of blood T cell repertoires in COVID-19. TCRdb's table, derived via immunoSEQ multiplex PCR, lists solely in-frame clones and lacks some. The sample has some 100,000 clones, 80% to 90% seen once. Sequencing was done on a sample of peripheral blood. These receptors were taken from a woman older than 75 with active COVID-19.

This clone was counted once. The rearrangement joins TRBV28 to TRBJ1-2, with TRBD1 identical over 7 bases. Germline values: CDR1 MDHEN, CDR2 SYDVKM. This CDR3 region has 18 residues. With 2 bases clipped from V and 2 bases from J, the junction kept 14 bases outside the gene matches. The CDR3 nucleotides read TGTGCCAGCAGTTTACTAGGAGGCCGGGACAGAAAAAACTATGGCTACACCTTC. It translates to CASSLLGGRDRKNYGYTF.

As concerns this clone: The same CDR3 arises from other DNA sequences in this sample as well. The V and J genes are TRBV19 and TRBJ2-1; 11 bases agree with TRBD2. The germline V gene encodes CDR1 LNHDA and CDR2 SQIVND (reference sequence). The CDR3 loop spans 18 amino acids. V shed 2 bases, J shed 2 bases, and the junction held 8 bases outside the gene matches. CDR3 sequence reads: CASSIPLIAGGPYNEQFF. CDR3 nucleotides: TGTGCCAGTAGTATACCCCTTATAGCGGGAGGGCCCTACAATGAGCAGTTCTTC.

The V and J genes are TRBV6-2 or TRBV6-3 and TRBJ1-5; 7 bases fit TRBD1. The CDR3 has 14 residues. Germline CDR1 is MNHEY and CDR2 is SVGEGT. Unmatched junction bases numbered 5, after V lost 6 bases and J lost 3 bases. The DNA of the CDR3 is TGTGCCAGCAGCCTCAGGGGGTACAATCAGCCCCAGCATTTT. The encoded protein is CASSLRGYNQPQHF.

V and J are TRBV6-6 and TRBJ2-1, with 9 positions matching TRBD1. Germline CDR1 is MNHNY and CDR2 is SVGAGI (reference sequence). This CDR3 region has 14 residues. The V and J ends lost 2 bases and 6 bases, in that order; junction bases with no gene match: 2. CDR3 sequence (DNA): TGTGCCAGCAGTTACCGGGACAGGGTCAATGAGCAGTTCTTC. Its protein product is CASSYRDRVNEQFF.

The chain joins TRBV30 to TRBJ1-5; TRBD1 is a possible D gene (6 bases). CDR1 and CDR2 from the germline V gene are GTSNPN and SVGIG (reference sequence). The CDR3 is made up of 13 amino acids. V lost 2 bases, J lost 7 bases, and 12 bases lay in between. The CDR3 loop is CAWSLQGRQPQHF. CDR3 sequence (DNA): TGTGCCTGGAGTTTACAGGGCAGACAGCCCCAGCATTTT.

The chain combines TRBV15 with TRBJ2-5; TRBD1 matches at 8 bases. Per the germline V gene, CDR1 is LNHNV and CDR2 is YYDKDF (reference sequence). V was clipped by 7 bases and J by 5 bases; unmatched bases: 9. This CDR3 is built from 14 residues. CDR3: CATTLTGGWETQYF. For the CDR3, the DNA is TGTGCCACCACCCTAACAGGGGGGTGGGAGACCCAGTACTTC.

This chain joins TRBV7-9 and TRBJ2-5; D might be TRBD2 (6 bases). The CDR3 has 14 amino acids. In germline, CDR1 is SEHNR, CDR2 FQNEAQ (reference sequence). The V gene lost 3 bases and the J gene lost 2 bases, with 10 bases spanning the gap. The CDR3 DNA reads as TGTGCCAGCAGCTTGTCCGGGACTCAAGAGACCCAGTACTTC. The encoded protein is CASSLSGTQETQYF.

J is TRBJ2-3 and V is TRBV24-1; perhaps TRBD1 as D (5 bases). CDR3 length: 14 residues. The ends were cut back, 7 bases at V and 6 bases at J, with 16 bases in the middle. Germline CDR1 and CDR2: KGHDR and SFDVKD. The CDR3 loop reads CATSAVGAIDTQYF. Here the CDR3 DNA reads TGTGCCACCAGCGCCGTTGGGGCCATCGATACGCAGTATTTT.

The chain uses TRBV18 and TRBJ2-1, with 9 bases lining up with TRBD2. CDR1 is KGHSH, CDR2 LQKENI, per germline. After removal of 3 bases from V and 6 bases from J, the junction contained 3 bases not matched to a gene. The CDR3 totals 14 residues. The CDR3 is CASSPIAGANEQFF. The CDR3 DNA follows: TGTGCCAGCTCACCTATAGCGGGAGCCAATGAGCAGTTCTTC.

This clone showed up just once. This chain joins TRBV5-1 and TRBJ2-1; tentatively, D is TRBD1 (6 bases). The CDR3 has 16 residues. Trimming shortened V by 2 bases and J by 0 bases, and 12 bases separated the two germline ends. Looked up from germline, CDR1 is SGHRS and CDR2 is YFSETQ. The CDR3 region is CASSFRQASSYNEQFF. CDR3 nucleotide sequence: TGCGCCAGCAGCTTCCGACAGGCGAGCTCCTACAATGAGCAGTTCTTC.

The V and J genes are TRBV1 and TRBJ1-5; the table assigns TRBD1, which was not confirmed against the DNA. TRBV1 is tagged as a pseudogene. The CDR3 is 16 residues long. CDR3 bases: TGCACCAGCAGCCAAGTTTCACAGGGATTTAATCAGCCCCAGCATTTT. It yields the protein CTSSQVSQGFNQPQHF.

The rearrangement links TRBV19 to TRBJ2-7; TRBD1 aligns across 9 bases. V trimming: 5 bases; J trimming: 1 base; junction bases outside the gene matches: 6. CDR1 LNHDA and CDR2 SQIVND come from the germline V gene (reference sequence). CDR3 size: 15 residues. The CDR3 sequence: CASSPSGTGSYEQYF. CDR3 bases: TGTGCCAGTAGTCCCTCCGGGACAGGGTCCTACGAGCAGTACTTC.

J is TRBJ1-6 and V is TRBV28; D gene ambiguous. Germline V lookup: CDR1 MDHEN, CDR2 SYDVKM. This CDR3 has 12 amino acids. Trimming removed 5 bases from V and 10 bases from J, with 9 bases in between. The CDR3 protein is CASSRTWSPLHF. Written as DNA, the CDR3 is TGTGCCAGCAGTCGAACATGGTCACCCCTCCACTTT.

The count of this clone is one. The genes are TRBV19 and TRBJ2-7; 14 nucleotides match TRBD2. This CDR3 comprises 16 residues. J was trimmed by 0 bases and V by 6 bases; bases with no gene match: 4. CDR1 LNHDA and CDR2 SQIVND come from the germline V gene (reference sequence). The CDR3 protein is CASSRLAGGFSYEQYF. The CDR3 nucleotides are TGTGCCAGTAGCCGACTAGCGGGAGGGTTCTCCTACGAGCAGTACTTC. Full variable domain (outside the CDR3, taken from reference TRBV19 and TRBJ2-7): DGGITQSPKYLFRKEGQNVTLSCEQNLNHDAMYWYRQDPGQGLRLIYYSQIVNDFQKGDIAEGYSVSREKKESFPLTVTSAQKNPTAFYLCASSRLAGGFSYEQYFGPGTRLTVT.

The rearrangement links TRBV2 to TRBJ1-1, with 9 bases aligning to TRBD1. Per germline, CDR1 SNHLY and CDR2 FYNNEI. This CDR3 comprises 12 residues. V lost 8 bases to trimming and J lost 8 bases; unmatched junction nucleotides: 6. CDR3 nucleotides: TGTGCCAGCGGTGGGGGACAGGGAGAAGCTTTCTTT. Amino acids: CASGGGQGEAFF. Using reference TRBV2 and TRBJ1-1 for the parts outside the CDR3, the full variable domain is EPEVTQTPSHQVTQMGQEVILRCVPISNHLYFYWYRQILGQKVEFLVSFYNNEISEKSEIFDDQFSVERPDGSNFTLKIRSTKLEDSAMYFCASGGGQGEAFFGQGTRLTVV.

This clone was observed once. The CDR3 region is CASRPNRGNNQPQHF. CDR3 in DNA: TGTGCCAGCAGACCCAACAGGGGGAACAATCAGCCCCAGCATTTT. This chain links TRBV6-5 with TRBJ1-5, with TRBD1 identical over 8 bases. The CDR3 sequence is 15 residues long. Germline CDR1 and CDR2: MNHEY and SVGAGI. The trim removed 6 bases at V and 3 bases at J, leaving 7 bases unmatched.

This sequence joins TRBV28 and TRBJ1-1; tentatively, D is TRBD1 (6 bases). The CDR3 has 15 residues. Germline CDR1 MDHEN, CDR2 SYDVKM. Trimming removed 6 bases at V and 0 bases at J, with 14 bases between. In DNA, the CDR3 is TGTGCCAGCAGCCCTCCCAACAGGGTGAACACTGAAGCTTTCTTT. Amino acids: CASSPPNRVNTEAFF.

The rearrangement joins TRBV6-2 or TRBV6-3 to TRBJ2-7, with a possible D match to TRBD2 (6 bases). The CDR3 extends over 15 amino acids. Between the trimmed V and J ends, which lost 5 bases and 2 bases, there was a span of 16 bases. CDR1 is MNHEY and CDR2 is SVGEGT in the germline V gene. CDR3 sequence: CASSRASVITYEQYF. The DNA for the CDR3 is TGTGCCAGCAGTAGAGCTAGCGTAATTACCTACGAGCAGTACTTC.

The chain recombines TRBV7-2 with TRBJ2-1; D is possibly TRBD2 (6 bases). Looked up from germline, CDR1 is SGHTA and CDR2 is FQGNSA. Trimming took 1 base from V and 6 from J, leaving 22 bases between them. This CDR3 has 18 residues. CDR3 coding DNA: TGTGCCAGCAGCTTAGAGGGGCAGGGACTCAGGTCTTTCAATGAGCAGTTCTTC. Its protein is CASSLEGQGLRSFNEQFF.

CDR3 amino acids: CASRASDGGANVLTF. CDR3 sequence (DNA): TGTGCCAGCAGAGCGAGTGACGGTGGGGCCAACGTCCTGACTTTC. V usage is TRBV7-3 and J usage is TRBJ2-6; D remains unclear. The CDR3 loop spans 15 amino acids. V was shortened by 6 bases and J by 3 bases, with 12 bases between the two germline ends. Germline CDR1 reads SGHTA; CDR2 reads FQGTGA.

This chain connects TRBV7-3 to TRBJ1-2; 9 bases align to TRBD1. The CDR3 has 13 residues. The junction had 0 bases not matched to a gene; V was cut back by 3 bases and J by 4 bases. CDR1 and CDR2 (germline): SGHTA, FQGTGA. This CDR3 is CASSLDRGYGYTF. The CDR3, as DNA: TGTGCCAGCAGCTTGGACAGGGGCTATGGCTACACCTTC. The complete variable domain, with remaining parts taken from reference TRBV7-3 and TRBJ1-2, reads GAGVSQTPSNKVTEKGKYVELRCDPISGHTALYWYRQSLGQGPEFLIYFQGTGAADDSGLPNDRFFAVRPEGSVSTLKIQRTERGDSAVYLCASSLDRGYGYTFGSGTRLTVV.

This clone appeared once. The V and J genes are TRBV27 and TRBJ2-1, with D perhaps TRBD2 (6 bases). Germline lookup yields CDR1 MNHEY and CDR2 SMNVEV (reference sequence). V was cut by 6 bases and J by 6 bases, with 15 bases left in between. The CDR3 is 14 residues long. In DNA, the CDR3 is TGTGCCAGCAGGGGGACGGGGAGGACCAATGAGCAGTTCTTC. This encodes CASRGTGRTNEQFF.

The chain recombines TRBV10-3 with TRBJ2-1; TRBD2 matches 10 bases. Germline CDR1 is ENHRY and CDR2 is SYGVKD. Trimming removed 3 bases from V and 6 bases from J; junction bases left unmatched: 8. The CDR3 has 16 amino acids. The CDR3 loop reads CAISETGTSVINEQFF. As DNA, the CDR3 is TGTGCCATCAGTGAAACCGGGACTAGCGTTATCAATGAGCAGTTCTTC.

This chain connects TRBV5-1 to TRBJ2-7, with 7 positions matching TRBD1. CDR1 is SGHRS, CDR2 YFSETQ, per germline. The CDR3 totals 14 residues. V was clipped by 3 bases and J by 6 bases; unmatched bases: 9. The CDR3 is CASSSVQGHVEQYF. The CDR3, as DNA: TGCGCCAGCAGCTCCGTACAGGGGCATGTCGAGCAGTACTTC.